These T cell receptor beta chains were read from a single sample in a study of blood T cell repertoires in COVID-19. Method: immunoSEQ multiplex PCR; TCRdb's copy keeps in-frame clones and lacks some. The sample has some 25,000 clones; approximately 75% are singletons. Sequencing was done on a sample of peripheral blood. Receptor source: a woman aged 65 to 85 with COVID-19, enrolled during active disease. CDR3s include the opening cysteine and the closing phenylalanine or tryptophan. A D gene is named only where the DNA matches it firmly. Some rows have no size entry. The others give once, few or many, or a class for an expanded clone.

TGTGCCACCAGTGATGTGGGAGCGGCAGATACGCAGTATTTT,CATSDVGAADTQYF,TRBV24-1,TRBJ2-3,14,few,NA
TGTGCCAGCAGCTTGGGGATTAGTACAGGGCCTACTGAAGCTTTCTTT,CASSLGISTGPTEAFF,TRBV7-8,TRBJ1-1,16,few,NA
TGTGCCAGCAGCGTTGCGGGACTAGCGGGGGGAGATACGCAGTATTTT,CASSVAGLAGGDTQYF,TRBV9,TRBJ2-3,16,few,TRBD2
TGTGCCAGTAGTATCCAGGGGGCTAACTATGGCTACACCTTC,CASSIQGANYGYTF,TRBV19,TRBJ1-2,14,NA,TRBD1
TGTGCCAGCGGCAACAGGTACAATGAGCAGTTCTTC,CASGNRYNEQFF,TRBV11-2,TRBJ2-1,12,few,NA
TGTGCCAGCAGTTACGGGACAGGGGGCTGGGATGAGCAGTTCTTC,CASSYGTGGWDEQFF,TRBV6-2/TRBV6-3,TRBJ2-1,15,NA,TRBD1
TGTGCCAGCAGCCTAACCGGGACAGGGGAGCAGCCCCAGCATTTT,CASSLTGTGEQPQHF,TRBV9,TRBJ1-5,15,NA,TRBD1
TGTGCCAGCAGCACCGACAGGGCCCACACTGAAGCTTTCTTT,CASSTDRAHTEAFF,TRBV5-6,TRBJ1-1,14,NA,TRBD1
TGTGCCAGCAGCCCCGGGGACAACACAGATACGCAGTATTTT,CASSPGDNTDTQYF,TRBV2,TRBJ2-3,14,NA,NA
TGTGCCAGCAGCCGGGACTTGGACTACACCTTC,CASSRDLDYTF,TRBV14,TRBJ1-2,11,NA,NA
TGTGCCAGCTCGACTAGCGCCTACAATGAGCAGTTCTTC,CASSTSAYNEQFF,TRBV12-3/TRBV12-4,TRBJ2-1,13,NA,TRBD2
TGTGCCAGCAGCTTGATCGGGGGGCTGACAGATACGCAGTATTTT,CASSLIGGLTDTQYF,TRBV7-3,TRBJ2-3,15,once,NA
TGTGCCACCAGTGATTGGGGGGAGGCGCGCGGCTACACCTTC,CATSDWGEARGYTF,TRBV24-1,TRBJ1-2,14,NA,NA
TGTGCCAGTAGTATTGGGTGGGCGCGGGACACTGAAGCTTTCTTT,CASSIGWARDTEAFF,TRBV19,TRBJ1-1,15,NA,NA
TGTGCCAGCAGTTACAGGGTCGGTCAGCCCCAGCATTTT,CASSYRVGQPQHF,TRBV7-9,TRBJ1-5,13,NA,NA
TGTGCCAGCAGTCGCGAGCCGGGAGGGGAGCTGTTTTTT,CASSREPGGELFF,TRBV6-4,TRBJ2-2,13,once,NA
TGTGCCAGCAGCTTACGGGGTCAGCCCCAGCATTTT,CASSLRGQPQHF,TRBV7-2,TRBJ1-5,12,NA,NA
TGTGCCAGCAGCCGACCCCAGGGCAACACTGAAGCTTTCTTT,CASSRPQGNTEAFF,TRBV5-6,TRBJ1-1,14,NA,NA
TGTGCCACCAGACAGGGGGCGTCAGACGAGCAGTACTTC,CATRQGASDEQYF,TRBV6-5,TRBJ2-7,13,few,TRBD1
TGTGCCAGCAGCCCCACAGGGAGAAGGGAAAAACTGTTTTTT,CASSPTGRREKLFF,TRBV9,TRBJ1-4,14,NA,NA
TGTGCCAGCAGCTTGGGACAGAATAAAGAGACCCAGTACTTC,CASSLGQNKETQYF,TRBV5-4,TRBJ2-5,14,NA,NA
TGTGCCAGCAGCGGAACGGGAGAATCCTACAATGAGCAGTTCTTC,CASSGTGESYNEQFF,TRBV9,TRBJ2-1,15,NA,NA
TGTGCCACCAGTGGCCCCCAGGGAACAGATACGCAGTATTTT,CATSGPQGTDTQYF,TRBV24-1,TRBJ2-3,14,few,NA
TGTGCCATCAGGGGGACAGCCAATTCACCCCTCCACTTT,CAIRGTANSPLHF,TRBV10-3,TRBJ1-6,13,NA,TRBD1
TGTGCCAGCGGAACACGGACAGGGGGCACTGAAGCTTTCTTT,CASGTRTGGTEAFF,TRBV27,TRBJ1-1,14,NA,TRBD1
TGTGCCAGCAGCCGTAGCGGGGCCAGCACAGATACGCAGTATTTT,CASSRSGASTDTQYF,TRBV5-4,TRBJ2-3,15,NA,TRBD2
TGCAGTGCTAGTCACTGGGCTAGCGGGAGCAATGAGCAGTTCTTC,CSASHWASGSNEQFF,TRBV20-1,TRBJ2-1,15,NA,TRBD2
TGTGCCAGTAGTATCCAGGCAGAGACCCAGTACTTC,CASSIQAETQYF,TRBV19,TRBJ2-5,12,NA,NA
TGTGCCAGTACCCTAGGCAGACAGGAGAACTATGGCTACACCTTC,CASTLGRQENYGYTF,TRBV19,TRBJ1-2,15,NA,NA
TGCGCCAGCAGCCAAGGACTAGGGGGCACAGATACGCAGTATTTT,CASSQGLGGTDTQYF,TRBV5-1,TRBJ2-3,15,few,TRBD2
TGCGCCAGCAGCCCATCGGCAGGGCTCTACGAGCAGTACTTC,CASSPSAGLYEQYF,TRBV4-3,TRBJ2-7,14,NA,NA
TGTGCCAGCAGCGTAAATGGGGAGGCATACGAAAAACTGTTTTTT,CASSVNGEAYEKLFF,TRBV9,TRBJ1-4,15,NA,NA
TGTGCCAGCAGCCCCGGCGGGGCGAGGTCTACAGATACGCAGTATTTT,CASSPGGARSTDTQYF,TRBV7-2,TRBJ2-3,16,NA,NA
TGTGCCAGCAGCTCCGGGGCGGGAGCCTCCTACAATGAGCAGTTCTTC,CASSSGAGASYNEQFF,TRBV7-9,TRBJ2-1,16,once,TRBD2
TGTGCCAGCTCGCCCAGAGCAGGGTGGACTAATGAAAAACTGTTTTTT,CASSPRAGWTNEKLFF,TRBV18,TRBJ1-4,16,once,NA
TGTGCCAGCAGCCGGCAGGGGTTCGGCGAGCAGTACTTC,CASSRQGFGEQYF,TRBV3-1/TRBV3-2,TRBJ2-7,13,NA,NA
TGTGCCAGCAGCAGACTTAGTGGTTCCGGGGAGCTGTTTTTT,CASSRLSGSGELFF,TRBV6-2/TRBV6-3,TRBJ2-2,14,few,NA
TGTGCCAGCAGTACCGGGACTAGCGGGGAAGATACGCAGTATTTT,CASSTGTSGEDTQYF,TRBV2,TRBJ2-3,15,NA,TRBD2
TGTGCCAGTAGACTCCTTTTAGGGGACAGGGGAACCTCTGGGGCCAACGTCCTGACTTTC,CASRLLLGDRGTSGANVLTF,TRBV19,TRBJ2-6,20,once,TRBD1
TGTGCCAGCAGCTCCCGGACAGGGTCCGGCCACGAGCAGTACTTC,CASSSRTGSGHEQYF,TRBV7-8,TRBJ2-7,15,NA,TRBD1
TGTGCCAGCAGCTTGGGCGGGGGCGGAGGAGAGACCCAGTACTTC,CASSLGGGGGETQYF,TRBV5-8,TRBJ2-5,15,NA,NA